A single sample is the source of the 22 T cell receptor beta chains below, sequenced in a study of blood T cell repertoires in COVID-19. Profiled with immunoSEQ multiplex PCR; TCRdb holds only in-frame clones, not every one. Seen here are about 400,000 clones, around 84% observed once, and the top ten hold under 3%. Sequencing was performed on peripheral blood. All receptors derive from a human donor in a cohort sampled during active COVID-19.

The chain joins TRBV24-1 to TRBJ2-1; 9 nucleotides match TRBD2. CDR3 length: 17 residues. The J segment lost 3 bases and the V segment lost 5 bases, leaving 10 bases of the junction unmatched. Per the germline V gene, CDR1 is KGHDR and CDR2 is SFDVKD. CDR3 coding DNA: TGTGCCACCAGTGGAGCGGGGGGCCTCTCCGACTACAATGAGCAGTTCTTC. Its translation is CATSGAGGLSDYNEQFF.

V usage is TRBV7-9 and J usage is TRBJ1-4; TRBD1 might be the D (6 bases). Trimming left V 5 bases short and J 5 bases short, with 18 bases between. The CDR3 length is 16 residues. The germline V gene encodes CDR1 SEHNR and CDR2 FQNEAQ (reference sequence). This CDR3 is CASSQLTTGMNEKLFF. Written as DNA, the CDR3 is TGTGCCAGCAGCCAATTGACGACAGGAATGAATGAAAAACTGTTTTTT.

J is TRBJ2-7 and V is TRBV5-1, with TRBD1 identical over 8 bases. The trim removed 4 bases at V and 0 bases at J, leaving 9 bases unmatched. Germline loops: CDR1 SGHRS, CDR2 YFSETQ. This CDR3 comprises 16 residues. CDR3 loop: CASSPTDRGTSYEQYF. In DNA, the CDR3 is TGCGCCAGCAGCCCGACCGACAGGGGAACCTCCTACGAGCAGTACTTC.

The J gene is TRBJ2-6, the V gene TRBV6-5, with D perhaps matching TRBD2 (5 bases). Per the germline V gene, CDR1 is MNHEY and CDR2 is SVGAGI. V was cut by 7 bases and J by 0 bases, with 10 bases left in between. This CDR3 is 15 amino acids long. DNA of the CDR3: TGTGCCAGCACTTCAGGAGGCTCTGGGGCCAACGTCCTGACTTTC. Translated, it gives CASTSGGSGANVLTF.

The chain couples TRBV6-6 to TRBJ2-7; 8 bases are shared with TRBD2. The CDR3 runs 15 residues. Germline V gene sequence: CDR1 MNHNY, CDR2 SVGAGI (reference sequence). Germline trimming cut 8 bases from V and 3 bases from J; bases unmatched to any gene: 12. The CDR3 protein is CASRPRSGGGYEQYF. The CDR3 nucleotides read TGTGCCAGCCGACCGAGGTCGGGGGGGGGCTACGAGCAGTACTTC.

V usage is TRBV23-1 and J usage is TRBJ2-1, with TRBD2 matching 10 bases. TRBV23-1 is placed among ORFs of uncertain function. The length of the CDR3 is 19 residues. With V trimmed by 8 bases and J by 4 bases, 20 bases remained unmatched. The CDR3 region is CASLSGTSETPPSYNEQFF. The CDR3 nucleotides read TGCGCCAGCCTCTCCGGGACTAGCGAGACCCCCCCCTCTTACAATGAGCAGTTCTTC.

The chain recombines TRBV11-3 with TRBJ2-7; 12 bases fit TRBD1. Trimming at V came to 5 bases and at J to 2 bases, leaving 4 bases not matched to a gene. Per the germline V gene, CDR1 is SGHNT and CDR2 is YENEEA. There are 15 residues in the CDR3. CDR3 DNA sequence: TGTGCCAGCAGCCCCGGGACAGGGGGCCCCTACGAGCAGTACTTC. It codes for CASSPGTGGPYEQYF.

This chain links TRBV23-1 with TRBJ1-2, with D unresolved. TRBV23-1 belongs to the ORF category, with a function that is uncertain. V was cut by 6 bases and J by 7 bases, with 36 bases left in between. The CDR3 consists of 20 residues. The CDR3 nucleotides read TGCGCCAGCAGCCCTTCCCCATGCTTACACAGCCCGTCCGGTATGGTTGGCTACACCTTC. Protein sequence: CASSPSPCLHSPSGMVGYTF.

The chain combines TRBV9 with TRBJ2-3, with D possibly being TRBD2 (6 bases). Trimming stripped 5 bases from V and 0 bases from J, with 10 bases between. This CDR3 contains 14 residues. Germline CDR1 and CDR2: SGDLS and YYNGEE. CDR3 residues: CASRGGGSTDTQYF. DNA of the CDR3: TGTGCCAGCAGGGGAGGCGGTAGCACAGATACGCAGTATTTT.

The chain uses TRBV7-8 and TRBJ2-7; D unresolved. The V end was cut by 0 bases, the J end by 0 bases, with 15 bases between. Germline V lookup: CDR1 SGHVS, CDR2 FQNEAQ. There are 17 residues in the CDR3. The CDR3 DNA is TGTGCCAGCAGCTTAGCCCATTCTTTCTACAGCTCCTACGAGCAGTACTTC. This gives the protein CASSLAHSFYSSYEQYF.

The rearrangement links TRBV19 to TRBJ2-2; the match to TRBD2 covers 9 bases. V was clipped by 3 bases and J by 7 bases; unmatched bases: 6. The germline CDR1 and CDR2 sequences are LNHDA and SQIVND (reference sequence). The CDR3 has 15 residues. This chain's CDR3 is CASSMAGGPSGELFF. CDR3 nucleotide sequence: TGTGCCAGTAGTATGGCGGGAGGGCCTAGCGGGGAGCTGTTTTTT.

This chain connects TRBV19 to TRBJ2-1; TRBD2 matches at 14 bases. The germline CDR1 and CDR2 sequences are LNHDA and SQIVND (reference sequence). This CDR3 spans 17 amino acids. Germline trimming cut 4 bases from V and 6 bases from J; bases unmatched to any gene: 8. CDR3 bases: TGTGCCAGTAGTACCTCGACTAGCGGGAGGGATGTCAATGAGCAGTTCTTC. Translated: CASSTSTSGRDVNEQFF.

This rearrangement joins TRBV6-1 to TRBJ1-2, with 8 nucleotides matching TRBD1. Germline V gene sequence: CDR1 MNHNS, CDR2 SASEGT. This CDR3 is built from 15 residues. Losses at the gene ends were 2 bases for V and 4 bases for J; bases not matched to a gene: 6. The CDR3 here is CASSERGTGRYGYTF. CDR3 nucleotide sequence: TGTGCCAGCAGTGAACGAGGGACAGGACGCTATGGCTACACCTTC.

This sequence joins TRBV6-1 and TRBJ1-2, with 8 positions matching TRBD1. The germline V gene has CDR1 MNHNS and CDR2 SASEGT. The CDR3 has 17 residues. The V segment lost 7 bases and the J segment 8 bases; nucleotides outside the gene matches: 21. The CDR3 is CASTDRGYGDRVVGYTF. In DNA form, the CDR3 reads TGTGCCAGCACTGACAGGGGTTATGGCGATCGAGTCGTAGGCTACACCTTC.

This chain joins TRBV2 and TRBJ2-3, with TRBD2 matching over 10 bases. From germline, CDR1 is SNHLY and CDR2 FYNNEI. The CDR3 is 15 residues long. V was clipped by 5 bases and J by 4 bases; unmatched bases: 6. This CDR3 reads CASSTSGTSADTQYF. The CDR3 region has the DNA TGTGCCAGCAGTACATCCGGGACTAGCGCAGATACGCAGTATTTT.

The CDR3 region is CASSRPGDDTDIQYF. In DNA form, the CDR3 reads TGTGCCAGCAGCCGCCCGGGAGATGACACGGACATTCAGTACTTC. The chain carries TRBV4-2 and TRBJ2-4, with a possible D match to TRBD2 (6 bases). The CDR3 loop spans 15 amino acids. CDR1 LGHNA and CDR2 YNFKEQ come from the germline V gene. V was shortened by 4 bases and J by 8 bases, with 18 bases between the two germline ends.

This clone was counted many times. The chain joins TRBV24-1 to TRBJ2-7, with a tentative D call TRBD2 (6 bases). CDR1 is KGHDR and CDR2 is SFDVKD in the germline V gene. V shed 0 bases and J shed 2 bases, with 10 bases lying between them. The CDR3 sequence is 15 residues long. The CDR3 loop reads CATSDLTGSTYEQYF. CDR3 DNA sequence: TGTGCCACCAGTGATTTGACCGGGAGTACCTACGAGCAGTACTTC.

CDR3 DNA sequence: TGTGCCAGTAGCGCGGCCGGGACAGCCCTACTCAAGCAGTACTTC. The encoded protein is CASSAAGTALLKQYF. The V and J genes are TRBV19 and TRBJ2-7; 7 bases line up with TRBD1. This CDR3 contains 15 residues. The V gene end was trimmed by 6 bases and the J gene end by 8 bases; junction bases not matched to a gene: 16. Germline loops: CDR1 LNHDA, CDR2 SQIVND (reference sequence).

This clone appeared many times. This chain connects TRBV6-6 to TRBJ1-5; no definite D call. CDR1 is MNHNY and CDR2 is SVGAGI in the germline V gene (reference sequence). There are 13 residues in the CDR3. Deletions cut 0 bases from V and 8 bases from J, with 8 bases between. The CDR3 DNA reads TGTGCCAGCAGTTACTCCCCCTCGGAGCCCCAGCATTTT. It encodes CASSYSPSEPQHF.

This chain uses TRBV3-1 (or the pseudogene TRBV3-2) with TRBJ2-7; 7 nucleotides agree with TRBD2. The CDR3 runs to 14 residues. The germline gives CDR1 LGHDT, CDR2 YNNKEL (reference sequence). After removal of 2 bases from V and 0 bases from J, the junction contained 1 base not matched to a gene. CDR3 in amino acids: CASSQTGGSYEQYF. The CDR3 DNA follows: TGTGCCAGCAGCCAAACGGGGGGCTCCTACGAGCAGTACTTC.

The chain has TRBV28 and TRBJ1-6; 9 nucleotides line up with TRBD1. The CDR3 length is 18 residues. Per germline, CDR1 MDHEN and CDR2 SYDVKM. The V and J ends lost 8 bases and 10 bases, in that order; junction bases with no gene match: 21. CDR3: CASFGSQGQGLGGSPLHF. In DNA, the CDR3 is TGTGCCAGCTTCGGATCACAGGGACAGGGTTTGGGAGGGTCACCCCTCCACTTT.

The rearrangement joins TRBV5-1 to TRBJ2-5, with D possibly matching TRBD2 (6 bases). In germline, CDR1 is SGHRS, CDR2 YFSETQ. V was shortened by 2 bases and J by 2 bases, with 10 bases between the two germline ends. CDR3 length: 14 amino acids. CDR3 loop: CASSLGAGQETQYF. The CDR3 DNA sequence: TGCGCCAGCAGCTTAGGGGCGGGACAAGAGACCCAGTACTTC.